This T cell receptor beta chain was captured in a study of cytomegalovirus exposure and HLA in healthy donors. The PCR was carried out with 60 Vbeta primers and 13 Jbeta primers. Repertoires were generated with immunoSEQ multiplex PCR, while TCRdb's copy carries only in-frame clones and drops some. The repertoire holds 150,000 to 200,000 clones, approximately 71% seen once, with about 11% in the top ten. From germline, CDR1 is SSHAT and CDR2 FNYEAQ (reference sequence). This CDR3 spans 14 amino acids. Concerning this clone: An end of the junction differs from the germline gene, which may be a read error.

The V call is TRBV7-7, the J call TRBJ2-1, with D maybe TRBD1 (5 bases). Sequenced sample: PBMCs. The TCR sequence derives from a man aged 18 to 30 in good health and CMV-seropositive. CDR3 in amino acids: CASSPTPDRGEQFF. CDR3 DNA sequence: TGTGCTAGCAGTCCCACTCCTGATAGGGGTGAGCAGTTCTTC.